The T cell receptor (beta chain) described here comes from a study of control samples from healthy donors and cancer patients. This clone came up a few times. The table came from immunoSEQ multiplex PCR; TCRdb's copy has only in-frame clones and leaves some out. The table has approximately 170,000 clones, around 91% seen once. The sequence came from a woman in her forties or fifties in good health. The sample comprised blood.

CDR3 DNA sequence: TGTGCCAGCAGCGTATCATCTAGCGGAAGCTACAATGAGCAGTTCTTC. Translation gives CASSVSSSGSYNEQFF. The chain employs TRBV9 and TRBJ2-1, with 7 nucleotides matching TRBD2. V dropped 1 base and J dropped 3; count of bases not matched to a gene: 7. The CDR3 has 16 amino acids. Germline values: CDR1 SGDLS, CDR2 YYNGEE.